The T cell receptor beta chain described here comes from a study of regulatory T cells in long-lasting Graves disease. This clonotype was counted between two and nine times. A read error may produce the germline difference seen at one junction end. In building TCR beta libraries, iRepertoire HTBI primers were used together with Arm-PCR of CDR3 regions. One entry per CDR3 protein results from TCRdb running MiXCR on the multiplex PCR reads. This table holds 700,000 or so distinct CDR3 sequences, 25% to 35% found once. This CDR3 comprises 12 residues. Germline assignment: CDR1 GTSNPN and CDR2 SVGIG (reference sequence). The time point here: persistent/refractory GD, antithyroid drugs over 5 years with positive TRAb. Extracted PBMC RNA gave rise to the TCR library. Roughly 8.6 milliliters of peripheral blood were drawn into EDTA tubes.

The chain links TRBV30 to TRBJ2-7; D could derive from TRBD1 or TRBD2 (5 bases each). This TCR was recovered from a female donor with Graves disease. The material sequenced was peripheral blood mononuclear cells (PBMCs), taken when the disease was refractory, from a patient treated with antithyroid drugs. The CDR3 region has the DNA TGTGCCTGGAGTGTACTAGGGGCAGGGTCAAACTTC. Protein product: CAWSVLGAGSNF.